These 15 T cell receptor beta chains came from one sample sequenced in a study of cytomegalovirus exposure and HLA in healthy donors (dated by TCRdb to about 2017). The method behind the library was the immunoSEQ multiplex PCR assay. A mixture of 60 forward primers for TCR Vbeta segments and 13 reverse primers for TCR Jbeta segments was used in the multiplex PCR. The table was pulled from immuneACCESS by TCRdb, which kept in-frame rearrangements only. Such tables lose some clones; where checked, under half of the loss comes from unresolved V genes, and the rest has no known cause. This sample has about 160,000 clones in its table, and about 72% of those were observed once. Of the sample, 1.3% to 1.5% is held by the ten largest clones. Material for sequencing was PBMCs. These receptors all stem from a man between 60 and 70 years old in good health and CMV-seronegative.

The gene calls are TRBV4-2 and TRBJ2-7; D is ambiguous. CDR3 size: 15 residues. V lost 0 bases and J 2 bases, leaving 11 bases between the germline ends. Germline loops: CDR1 LGHNA, CDR2 YNFKEQ. CDR3 sequence reads: CASSQDSRNAYEQYF. CDR3 bases: TGTGCCAGCAGCCAAGACTCGCGGAACGCCTACGAGCAGTACTTC.

V and J are TRBV5-4 and TRBJ2-7; D unclear. CDR3 size: 12 residues. Germline lookup yields CDR1 SGHNT and CDR2 YYREEE (reference sequence). V gave up 0 bases and J gave up 3 bases, with 4 bases separating them. CDR3 DNA sequence: TGTGCCAGCAGCTTGGACTACTACGAGCAGTACTTC. It yields the protein CASSLDYYEQYF.

The chain uses TRBV6-5 and TRBJ2-7; TRBD1 agrees at 7 bases. V was pared by 6 bases and J by 6 bases, with 8 bases of the junction left unmatched. The CDR3 loop spans 13 amino acids. Germline values: CDR1 MNHEY, CDR2 SVGAGI. CDR3 in DNA: TGTGCCAGCAGCGCCGGACAGGACCGCGAGCAGTACTTC. Translated: CASSAGQDREQYF.

This clone was found once. This chain uses TRBV7-9 with TRBJ2-7; D remains unclear. The CDR3 is made up of 12 amino acids. Germline lookup yields CDR1 SEHNR and CDR2 FQNEAQ (reference sequence). Deletions cut 5 bases from V and 5 bases from J, with 10 bases between. This CDR3 reads CASSPEVHEQYF. The CDR3 nucleotides are TGTGCCAGCAGCCCAGAAGTGCACGAGCAGTACTTC.

The chain employs TRBV7-9 and TRBJ1-2; D unclear. This CDR3 comprises 12 residues. The V end lost 2 bases, the J end lost 7 bases, and 8 bases lay between the germline ends. CDR1 and CDR2 (germline): SEHNR, FQNEAQ (reference sequence). CDR3 DNA: TGTGCCAGCAGCTTACCCCAACTTGGCTACACCTTC. Translated: CASSLPQLGYTF.

This clone has more than one count but fewer than ten. The V and J genes are TRBV7-9 and TRBJ2-5; D is uncertain. The CDR3 has 12 residues. The germline V and J ends were trimmed by 6 bases and 2 bases, with 7 bases remaining between them. Per the germline V gene, CDR1 is SEHNR and CDR2 is FQNEAQ (reference sequence). CDR3 protein: CASRSEQETQYF. Here the CDR3 DNA reads TGTGCCAGCAGAAGCGAACAAGAGACCCAGTACTTC.

This clone came up once. The V gene is TRBV9, the J gene TRBJ2-3, with 11 positions matching TRBD2. Germline V gene sequence: CDR1 SGDLS, CDR2 YYNGEE. This CDR3 is 19 amino acids long. J gave up 0 bases and V 4 bases, and 13 bases lay outside the gene matches. CDR3 region: CASSSKRGLADSSTDTQYF. Here the CDR3 DNA reads TGTGCCAGCAGCTCGAAAAGGGGACTAGCGGATTCTAGCACAGATACGCAGTATTTT.

The chain recombines TRBV18 with TRBJ1-5; possible D gene TRBD1, 5 bases. This CDR3 is built from 18 residues. V was trimmed by 0 bases and J by 4 bases, leaving 19 bases between them. Germline V gene lookup returns CDR1 KGHSH and CDR2 LQKENI. In DNA form, the CDR3 reads TGTGCCAGCTCACCACCAGACTGGGGGGAACGGGGTAATCAGCCCCAGCATTTT. Protein: CASSPPDWGERGNQPQHF. Full variable domain (rest looked up from reference TRBV18 and TRBJ1-5): NAGVMQNPRHLVRRRGQEARLRCSPMKGHSHVYWYRQLPEEGLKFMVYLQKENIIDESGMPKERFSAEFPKEGPSILRIQQVVRGDSAAYFCASSPPDWGERGNQPQHFGDGTRLSIL.

The CDR3 spells CASSSLDKSTDTQYF. The DNA of the CDR3 is TGCGCCAGCAGCTCCCTGGACAAAAGCACAGATACGCAGTATTTT. The rearrangement links TRBV5-1 to TRBJ2-3, with D possibly TRBD1 on 5 matching bases. Germline V CDR1 and CDR2: SGHRS, YFSETQ. Trimming took 3 bases from V and 0 from J, leaving 11 bases between them. The CDR3 is 15 amino acids.

DNA of the CDR3: TGTGCCAGCAGTGCCTGGGGCTGGGGAAACACTGAAGCTTTCTTT. This codes for CASSAWGWGNTEAFF. V and J are TRBV9 and TRBJ1-1; a weak D match, TRBD1 (5 bases). This CDR3 is 15 amino acids long. Between the trimmed V and J ends, which lost 5 bases and 2 bases, there was a span of 16 bases. From germline, CDR1 is SGDLS and CDR2 YYNGEE.

V is TRBV7-8 and J is TRBJ2-3; TRBD1 matches at 7 bases. Per germline, CDR1 SGHVS and CDR2 FQNEAQ. The J segment lost 2 bases and the V segment lost 1 base, leaving 6 bases of the junction unmatched. The CDR3 covers 16 residues. The CDR3 DNA reads as TGTGCCAGCAGCTTAGTAAGGGGGCTGGACACAGATACGCAGTATTTT. Its protein product is CASSLVRGLDTDTQYF.

The chain recombines TRBV7-2 with TRBJ1-1, with D possibly matching TRBD1 (6 bases). From germline, CDR1 is SGHTA and CDR2 FQGNSA. The CDR3 is made up of 13 amino acids. Trimming removed 5 bases from V and 7 bases from J, with 14 bases in between. CDR3 nucleotide sequence: TGTGCCAGCAGCACTTACAGGGACCTTGAAGCTTTCTTT. Its protein product is CASSTYRDLEAFF.

In this sample, this clone turned up once. The rearrangement links TRBV5-4 to TRBJ2-7; the D is unclear. From germline, CDR1 is SGHNT and CDR2 YYREEE (reference sequence). The V end lost 2 bases, the J end lost 0 bases, and 3 bases lay between the germline ends. The CDR3 runs 12 residues. The CDR3 sequence is CASSFNSYEQYF. The CDR3 nucleotides read TGTGCCAGCAGCTTTAACTCCTACGAGCAGTACTTC.

The genes are TRBV28 and TRBJ2-2; 14 bases align to TRBD2. J lost 3 bases, V lost 3 bases, and 3 bases had no gene match. Germline assignment: CDR1 MDHEN and CDR2 SYDVKM. This CDR3 is 17 amino acids long. The CDR3 loop is CASSLTSGGVDTGELFF. CDR3 nucleotides: TGTGCCAGCAGTTTGACTAGCGGGGGGGTGGACACCGGGGAGCTGTTTTTT.

This clone has only a few counts. V is TRBV27 and J is TRBJ1-4; D is uncertain. V was pared by 6 bases and J by 0 bases, with 14 bases between. Germline lookup yields CDR1 MNHEY and CDR2 SMNVEV (reference sequence). This CDR3 spans 16 amino acids. In nucleotides, the CDR3 is TGTGCCAGCAGGCCAGAGGGCCGCGCAACTAATGAAAAACTGTTTTTT. Protein: CASRPEGRATNEKLFF.